This section outlines one T cell receptor (beta chain) sequence together with its context. Its target is not known. The data are from a study of T cell repertoires in cytomegalovirus infection. Study details: In the study, CMV epitopes included recently identified HLA-C-restricted and well-studied HLA-B-restricted ones.

Germline CDR1 SGHTA, CDR2 FQGNSA. Trimming stripped 1 base from V and 4 bases from J, with 10 bases between. There are 14 residues in the CDR3. TCRdb re-analysed the reads in MiXCR, keeping a single row per CDR3 protein. This table holds about 470,000 distinct CDR3 sequences, roughly 42% found once. The V and J genes are TRBV7-2 and TRBJ1-1; D is unresolved. The sample consisted of cultured PBMCs, taken from culture after CMV antigen stimulation. The sequence came from a human donor in good health (CMV status not recorded). Some clones in this sample may be carry-over from other donors' samples. CDR3 in DNA: TGTGCCAGCAGCTTAGGAGGCCCCGGCACTGAAGCTTTCTTT. It yields the protein CASSLGGPGTEAFF.